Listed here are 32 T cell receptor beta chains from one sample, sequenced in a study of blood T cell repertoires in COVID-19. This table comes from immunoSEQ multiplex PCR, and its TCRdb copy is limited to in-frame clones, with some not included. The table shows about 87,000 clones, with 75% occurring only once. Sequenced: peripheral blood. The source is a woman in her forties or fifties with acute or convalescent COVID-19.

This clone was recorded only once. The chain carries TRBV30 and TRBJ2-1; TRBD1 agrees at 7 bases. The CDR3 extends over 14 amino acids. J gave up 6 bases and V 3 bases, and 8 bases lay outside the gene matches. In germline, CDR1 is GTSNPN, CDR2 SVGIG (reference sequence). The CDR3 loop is CAWRRPGGTNEQFF. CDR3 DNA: TGTGCCTGGAGACGTCCAGGGGGTACCAATGAGCAGTTCTTC.

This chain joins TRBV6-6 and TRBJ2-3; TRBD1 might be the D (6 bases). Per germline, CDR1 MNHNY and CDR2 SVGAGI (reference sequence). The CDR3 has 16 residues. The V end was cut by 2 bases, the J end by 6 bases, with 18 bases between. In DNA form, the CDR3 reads TGTGCCAGCAGTTACGGTCAGGGGATAGCCTCGGATACGCAGTATTTT. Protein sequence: CASSYGQGIASDTQYF.

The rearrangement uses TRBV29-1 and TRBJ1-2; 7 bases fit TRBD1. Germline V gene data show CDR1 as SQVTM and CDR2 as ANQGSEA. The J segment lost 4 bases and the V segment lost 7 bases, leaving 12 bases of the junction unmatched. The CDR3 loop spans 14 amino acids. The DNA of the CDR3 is TGCAGCGATCAAACACAGGGGAAGGCCTATGGCTACACCTTC. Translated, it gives CSDQTQGKAYGYTF.

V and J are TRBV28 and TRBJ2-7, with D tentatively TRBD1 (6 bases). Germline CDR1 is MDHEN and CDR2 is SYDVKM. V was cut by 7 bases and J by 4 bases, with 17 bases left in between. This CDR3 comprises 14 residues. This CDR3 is CASNEGESWYEQYF. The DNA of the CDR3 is TGTGCCAGCAATGAGGGGGAAAGCTGGTACGAGCAGTACTTC.

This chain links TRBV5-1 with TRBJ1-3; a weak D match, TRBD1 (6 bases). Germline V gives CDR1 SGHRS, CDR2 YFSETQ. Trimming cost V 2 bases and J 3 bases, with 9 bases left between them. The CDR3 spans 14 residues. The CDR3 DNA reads TGCGCCAGCAGCTTACAGGGAGTTGGAAACACCATATATTTT. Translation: CASSLQGVGNTIYF. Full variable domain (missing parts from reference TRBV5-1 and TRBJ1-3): KAGVTQTPRYLIKTRGQQVTLSCSPISGHRSVSWYQQTPGQGLQFLFEYFSETQRNKGNFPGRFSGRQFSNSRSEMNVSTLELGDSALYLCASSLQGVGNTIYFGEGSWLTVV.

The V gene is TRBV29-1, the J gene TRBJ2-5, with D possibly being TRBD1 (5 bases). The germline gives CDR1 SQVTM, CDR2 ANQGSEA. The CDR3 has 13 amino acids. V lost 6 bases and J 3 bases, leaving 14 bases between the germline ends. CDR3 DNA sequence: TGCAGCGTGTTCAGGGTTGGAAAAGAGACCCAGTACTTC. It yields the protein CSVFRVGKETQYF. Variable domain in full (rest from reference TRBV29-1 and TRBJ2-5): SAVISQKPSRDICQRGTSLTIQCQVDSQVTMMFWYRQQPGQSLTLIATANQGSEATYESGFVIDKFPISRPNLTFSTLTVSNMSPEDSSIYLCSVFRVGKETQYFGPGTRLLVL.

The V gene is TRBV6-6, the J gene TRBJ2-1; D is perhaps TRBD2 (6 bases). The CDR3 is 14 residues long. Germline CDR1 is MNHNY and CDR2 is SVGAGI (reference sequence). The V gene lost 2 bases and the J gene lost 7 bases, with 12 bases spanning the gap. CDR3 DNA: TGTGCCAGCAGTTACGGGGGGATAGGGAATGAGCAGTTCTTC. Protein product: CASSYGGIGNEQFF.

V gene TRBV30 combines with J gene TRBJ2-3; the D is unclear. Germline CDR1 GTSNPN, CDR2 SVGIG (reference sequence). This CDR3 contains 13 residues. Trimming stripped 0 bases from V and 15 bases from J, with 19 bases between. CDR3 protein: CAWSVLGPLSRYF. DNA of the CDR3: TGTGCCTGGAGTGTACTTGGGCCCCTTTCGAGATATTTT. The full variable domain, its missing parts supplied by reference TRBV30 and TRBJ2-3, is SQTIHQWPATLVQPVGSPLSLECTVEGTSNPNLYWYRQAAGRGLQLLFYSVGIGQISSEVPQNLSASRPQDRQFILSSKKLLLSDSGFYLCAWSVLGPLSRYFGPGTRLTVL.

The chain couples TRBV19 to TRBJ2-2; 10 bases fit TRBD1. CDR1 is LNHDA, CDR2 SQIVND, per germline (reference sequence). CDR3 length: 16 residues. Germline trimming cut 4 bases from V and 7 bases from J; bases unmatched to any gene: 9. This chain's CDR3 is CASSNPGQGTGGELFF. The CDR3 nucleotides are TGTGCCAGTAGTAATCCGGGACAGGGGACGGGCGGGGAGCTGTTTTTT.

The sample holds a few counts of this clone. The CDR3 protein is CASSLVRLAGGNEQFF. CDR3 bases: TGTGCCAGCAGCTTGGTGCGGCTAGCGGGTGGCAATGAGCAGTTCTTC. The chain is built from TRBV5-6 and TRBJ2-1; 8 nucleotides line up with TRBD2. The length of the CDR3 is 16 residues. J lost 6 bases, V lost 0 bases, and 8 bases had no gene match. CDR1 is SGHDT and CDR2 is YYEEEE in the germline V gene. The full variable domain, completed using reference TRBV5-6 and TRBJ2-1, is DAGVTQSPTHLIKTRGQQVTLRCSPKSGHDTVSWYQQALGQGPQFIFQYYEEEERQRGNFPDRFSGHQFPNYSSELNVNALLLGDSALYLCASSLVRLAGGNEQFFGPGTRLTVL.

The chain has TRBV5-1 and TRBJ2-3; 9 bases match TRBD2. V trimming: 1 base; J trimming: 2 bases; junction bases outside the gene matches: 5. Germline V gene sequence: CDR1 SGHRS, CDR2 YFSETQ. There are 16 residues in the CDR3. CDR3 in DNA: TGCGCCAGCAGCTTGATAGCGGGGGACCCCACAGATACGCAGTATTTT. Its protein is CASSLIAGDPTDTQYF.

CDR3 sequence reads: CASSLGGRMGGGYTF. The CDR3 nucleotides read TGTGCCAGCAGCCTCGGGGGGAGGATGGGAGGAGGCTACACCTTC. This chain links TRBV7-8 with TRBJ1-2; D may be TRBD1 (5 bases). Germline-derived CDR1 and CDR2 are SGHVS and FQNEAQ. The CDR3 spans 15 residues. V was shortened by 5 bases and J by 8 bases, with 21 bases between the two germline ends.

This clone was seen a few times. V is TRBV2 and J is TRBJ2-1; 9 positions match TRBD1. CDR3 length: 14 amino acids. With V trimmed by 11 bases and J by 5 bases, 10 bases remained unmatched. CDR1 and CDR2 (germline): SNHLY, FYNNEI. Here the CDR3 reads CAGHRDRANNEQFF. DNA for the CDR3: TGTGCCGGACACCGGGACAGGGCAAACAATGAGCAGTTCTTC.

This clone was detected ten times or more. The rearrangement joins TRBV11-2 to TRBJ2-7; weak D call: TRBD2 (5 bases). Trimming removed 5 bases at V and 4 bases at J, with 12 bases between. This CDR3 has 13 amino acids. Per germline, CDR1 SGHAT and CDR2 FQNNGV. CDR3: CASSPPLAYEQYF. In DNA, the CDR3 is TGTGCCAGCAGCCCACCTCTAGCTTACGAGCAGTACTTC.

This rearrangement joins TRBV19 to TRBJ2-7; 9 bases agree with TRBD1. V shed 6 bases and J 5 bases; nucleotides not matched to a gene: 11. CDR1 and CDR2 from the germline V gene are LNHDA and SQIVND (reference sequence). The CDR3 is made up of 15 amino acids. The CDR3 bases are TGTGCCAGTAGAAACAGGGGGCTGGGGTCGGACGAGCAGTACTTC. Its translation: CASRNRGLGSDEQYF.

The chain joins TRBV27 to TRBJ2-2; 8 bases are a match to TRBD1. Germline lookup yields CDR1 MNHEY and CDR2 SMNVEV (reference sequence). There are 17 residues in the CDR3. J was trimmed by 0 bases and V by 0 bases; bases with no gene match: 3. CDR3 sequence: CASSLSMTGANTGELFF. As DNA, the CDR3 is TGTGCCAGCAGTTTATCGATGACAGGGGCGAACACCGGGGAGCTGTTTTTT.

The CDR3: CASKKGGDNQPQHF. In DNA, the CDR3 is TGTGCCAGCAAGAAAGGGGGGGACAATCAGCCCCAGCATTTT. This sequence joins TRBV5-6 and TRBJ1-5, with a tentative D call TRBD1 (6 bases). V lost 6 bases, J lost 3 bases, and 13 bases lay in between. CDR1 and CDR2 from the germline V gene are SGHDT and YYEEEE. The length of the CDR3 is 14 residues.

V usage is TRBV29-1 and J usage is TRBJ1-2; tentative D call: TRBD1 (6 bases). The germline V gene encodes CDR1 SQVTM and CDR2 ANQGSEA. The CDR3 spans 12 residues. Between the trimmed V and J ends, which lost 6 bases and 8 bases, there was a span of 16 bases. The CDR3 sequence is CSVDWGQAGYTF. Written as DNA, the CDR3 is TGCAGCGTAGATTGGGGACAAGCCGGCTACACCTTC.

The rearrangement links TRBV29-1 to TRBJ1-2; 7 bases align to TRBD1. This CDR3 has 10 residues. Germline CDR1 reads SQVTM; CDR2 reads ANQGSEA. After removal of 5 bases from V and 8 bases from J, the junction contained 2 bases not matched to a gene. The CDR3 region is CSVRDSGYTF. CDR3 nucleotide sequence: TGCAGCGTTAGGGACAGCGGCTACACCTTC.

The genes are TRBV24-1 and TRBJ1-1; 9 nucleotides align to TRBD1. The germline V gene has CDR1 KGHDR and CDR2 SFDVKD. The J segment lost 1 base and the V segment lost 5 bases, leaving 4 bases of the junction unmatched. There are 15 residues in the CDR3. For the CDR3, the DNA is TGTGCCACCAGTGGCACAGGGGGCCCGAACACTGAAGCTTTCTTT. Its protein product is CATSGTGGPNTEAFF.

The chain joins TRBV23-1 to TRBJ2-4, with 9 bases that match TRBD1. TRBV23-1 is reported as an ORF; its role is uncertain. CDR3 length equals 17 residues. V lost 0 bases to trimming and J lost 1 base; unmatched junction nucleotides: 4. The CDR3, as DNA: TGCGCCAGCAGTCAATCCGGGACAGGGAAGGCCAAAAACATTCAGTACTTC. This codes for CASSQSGTGKAKNIQYF.

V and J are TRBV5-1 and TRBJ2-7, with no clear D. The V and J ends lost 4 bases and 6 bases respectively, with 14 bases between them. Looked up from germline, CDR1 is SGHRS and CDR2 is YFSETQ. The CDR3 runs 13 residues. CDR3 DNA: TGCGCCAGCAGCCCGCTAGGTCCGGGCGAGCAGTACTTC. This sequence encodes CASSPLGPGEQYF.

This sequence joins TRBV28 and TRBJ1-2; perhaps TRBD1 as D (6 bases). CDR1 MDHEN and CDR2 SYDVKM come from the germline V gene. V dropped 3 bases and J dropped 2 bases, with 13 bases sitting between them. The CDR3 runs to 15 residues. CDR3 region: CASSFSQGRNYGYTF. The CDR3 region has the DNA TGTGCCAGCAGTTTTTCACAGGGAAGGAACTATGGCTACACCTTC.

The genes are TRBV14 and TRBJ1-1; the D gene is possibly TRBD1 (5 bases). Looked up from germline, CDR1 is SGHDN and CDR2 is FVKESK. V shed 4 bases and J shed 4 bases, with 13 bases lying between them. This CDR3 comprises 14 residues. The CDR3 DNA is TGTGCCAGCAGCCCCCCAGGGCGAAGCACTGAAGCTTTCTTT. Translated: CASSPPGRSTEAFF.

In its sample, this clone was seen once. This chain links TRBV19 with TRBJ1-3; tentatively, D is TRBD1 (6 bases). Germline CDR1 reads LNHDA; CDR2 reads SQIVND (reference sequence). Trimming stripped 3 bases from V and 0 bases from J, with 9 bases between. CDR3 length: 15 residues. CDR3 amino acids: CASSMPTGSGNTIYF. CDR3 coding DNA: TGTGCCAGTAGTATGCCGACAGGCTCTGGAAACACCATATATTTT. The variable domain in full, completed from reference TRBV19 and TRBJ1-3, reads DGGITQSPKYLFRKEGQNVTLSCEQNLNHDAMYWYRQDPGQGLRLIYYSQIVNDFQKGDIAEGYSVSREKKESFPLTVTSAQKNPTAFYLCASSMPTGSGNTIYFGEGSWLTVV.

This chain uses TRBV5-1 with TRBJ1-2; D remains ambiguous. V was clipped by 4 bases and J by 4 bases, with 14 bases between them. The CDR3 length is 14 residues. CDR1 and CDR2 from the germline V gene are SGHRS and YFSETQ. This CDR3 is CASSTSPVLYGYTF. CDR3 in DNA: TGCGCCAGCAGCACCTCTCCGGTCCTCTATGGCTACACCTTC. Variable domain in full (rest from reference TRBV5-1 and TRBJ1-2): KAGVTQTPRYLIKTRGQQVTLSCSPISGHRSVSWYQQTPGQGLQFLFEYFSETQRNKGNFPGRFSGRQFSNSRSEMNVSTLELGDSALYLCASSTSPVLYGYTFGSGTRLTVV.

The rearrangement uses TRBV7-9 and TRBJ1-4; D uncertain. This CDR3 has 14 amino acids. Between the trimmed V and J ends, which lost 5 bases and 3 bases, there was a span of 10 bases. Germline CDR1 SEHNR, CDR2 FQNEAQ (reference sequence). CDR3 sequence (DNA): TGTGCCAGCAGCCTCGACATGGCTAATGAAAAACTGTTTTTT. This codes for CASSLDMANEKLFF.

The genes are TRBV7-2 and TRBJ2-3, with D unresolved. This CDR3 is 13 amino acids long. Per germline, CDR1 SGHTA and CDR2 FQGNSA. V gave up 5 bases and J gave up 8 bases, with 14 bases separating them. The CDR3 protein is CASSLPGGGTQYF. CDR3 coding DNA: TGTGCCAGCAGCCTCCCGGGTGGTGGTACGCAGTATTTT.

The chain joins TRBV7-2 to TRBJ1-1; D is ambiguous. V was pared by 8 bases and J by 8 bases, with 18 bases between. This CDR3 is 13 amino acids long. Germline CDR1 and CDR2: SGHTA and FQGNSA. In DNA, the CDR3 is TGTGCCAGCGTCCAAAGGCGGGGAATGGAAGCTTTCTTT. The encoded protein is CASVQRRGMEAFF.

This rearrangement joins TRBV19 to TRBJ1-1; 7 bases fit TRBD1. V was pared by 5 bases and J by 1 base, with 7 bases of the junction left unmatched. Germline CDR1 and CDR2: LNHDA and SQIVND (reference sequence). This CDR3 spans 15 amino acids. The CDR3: CASSPRQGGNTEAFF. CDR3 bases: TGTGCCAGTAGTCCCAGACAGGGAGGGAACACTGAAGCTTTCTTT.

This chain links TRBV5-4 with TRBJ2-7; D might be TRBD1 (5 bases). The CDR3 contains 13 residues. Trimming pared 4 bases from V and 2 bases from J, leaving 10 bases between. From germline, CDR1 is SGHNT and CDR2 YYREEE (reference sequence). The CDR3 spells CASSHTTAYEQYF. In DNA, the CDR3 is TGTGCCAGCAGCCACACGACAGCCTACGAGCAGTACTTC.

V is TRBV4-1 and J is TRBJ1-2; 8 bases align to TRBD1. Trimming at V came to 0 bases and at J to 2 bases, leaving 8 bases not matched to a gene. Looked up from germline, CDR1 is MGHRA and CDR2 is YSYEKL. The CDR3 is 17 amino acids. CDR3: CASSQEPQGASNYGYTF. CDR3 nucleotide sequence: TGCGCCAGCAGCCAAGAGCCCCAGGGGGCGAGCAACTATGGCTACACCTTC.